The rows below give T cell receptor beta chains drawn from one sample of a study of control samples from healthy donors and cancer patients. Assay used: immunoSEQ multiplex PCR; TCRdb lists only in-frame clones, some missing. In the table there are 100,000 to 150,000 clones, about nine tenths of which are singletons. The sequencing input was blood. These receptor sequences come from a woman between 45 and 60 years old in good health. Both conserved end residues are part of each CDR3. D genes are given only for firm matches. Clone size is not always given. Where it is, it says once, few, many or a class for expanded clones.

len: 16
d_gene: TRBD1
j_gene: TRBJ1-3
abundance: .
v_gene: TRBV2
CDR3aa: CASKTRQGEAGNTIYF
CDR3nt: TGTGCCAGCAAAACCAGACAGGGGGAAGCTGGAAACACCATATATTTT

len: 13
d_gene: .
j_gene: TRBJ2-2
abundance: once
v_gene: TRBV7-9
CDR3aa: CASSQTSPGELFF
CDR3nt: TGTGCCAGCAGCCAGACTAGTCCTGGGGAGCTGTTTTTT

len: 12
d_gene: .
j_gene: TRBJ1-2
abundance: .
v_gene: TRBV19
CDR3aa: CASSKDPSPYTF
CDR3nt: TGTGCCAGTAGTAAGGACCCCTCGCCCTACACCTTC

len: 14
d_gene: .
j_gene: TRBJ2-2
abundance: .
v_gene: TRBV6-5
CDR3aa: CASTRGPNTGELFF
CDR3nt: TGTGCCAGCACAAGGGGACCCAACACCGGGGAGCTGTTTTTT

len: 13
d_gene: .
j_gene: TRBJ1-1
abundance: .
v_gene: TRBV5-4
CDR3aa: CASSFMVWGEAFF
CDR3nt: TGTGCCAGCAGCTTCATGGTATGGGGCGAAGCTTTCTTT

len: 14
d_gene: .
j_gene: TRBJ1-1
abundance: .
v_gene: TRBV5-4
CDR3aa: CASKPGAMNTEAFF
CDR3nt: TGTGCCAGCAAACCGGGGGCGATGAACACTGAAGCTTTCTTT

len: 14
d_gene: TRBD1
j_gene: TRBJ1-2
abundance: .
v_gene: TRBV5-1
CDR3aa: CASSSIRGNYGYTF
CDR3nt: TGCGCCAGCAGCTCGATCAGGGGGAACTATGGCTACACCTTC

len: 12
d_gene: .
j_gene: TRBJ2-1
abundance: .
v_gene: TRBV18
CDR3aa: CASSPGPNEQFF
CDR3nt: TGTGCCAGCTCACCAGGACCTAATGAGCAGTTCTTC

len: 15
d_gene: .
j_gene: TRBJ1-1
abundance: .
v_gene: TRBV4-2
CDR3aa: CASTLGDGSNTEAFF
CDR3nt: TGTGCCAGCACCCTGGGGGACGGATCGAACACTGAAGCTTTCTTT

len: 13
d_gene: .
j_gene: TRBJ1-4
abundance: .
v_gene: TRBV9
CDR3aa: CASSVGGIEKLFF
CDR3nt: TGTGCCAGCAGCGTGGGAGGGATTGAAAAACTGTTTTTT

len: 14
d_gene: .
j_gene: TRBJ2-7
abundance: few
v_gene: TRBV5-1
CDR3aa: CASSLAGSSYEQYF
CDR3nt: TGCGCCAGCAGCTTGGCCGGGAGCTCCTACGAGCAGTACTTC

len: 15
d_gene: TRBD1
j_gene: TRBJ1-2
abundance: once
v_gene: TRBV2
CDR3aa: CASSSGQGVNYGYTF
CDR3nt: TGTGCCAGCAGTTCTGGACAGGGGGTGAACTATGGCTACACCTTC

len: 14
d_gene: .
j_gene: TRBJ1-5
abundance: once
v_gene: TRBV28
CDR3aa: CASSPTEGGQPQHF
CDR3nt: TGTGCCAGCAGTCCTACGGAGGGGGGTCAGCCCCAGCATTTT

len: 14
d_gene: TRBD1
j_gene: TRBJ2-7
abundance: once
v_gene: TRBV20-1
CDR3aa: CSASGTGGSYEQYF
CDR3nt: TGCAGTGCTAGTGGGACAGGGGGCTCCTACGAGCAGTACTTC

len: 15
d_gene: TRBD1
j_gene: TRBJ1-4
abundance: .
v_gene: TRBV10-3
CDR3aa: CAISQTGGGNEKLFF
CDR3nt: TGTGCCATCAGCCAGACAGGGGGCGGTAATGAAAAACTGTTTTTT

len: 15
d_gene: .
j_gene: TRBJ2-3
abundance: .
v_gene: TRBV27
CDR3aa: CASSPPAEGVDTQYF
CDR3nt: TGTGCCAGCAGTCCCCCGGCGGAGGGGGTAGATACGCAGTATTTT

len: 15
d_gene: .
j_gene: TRBJ2-1
abundance: .
v_gene: TRBV7-9
CDR3aa: CASSLGGLGFNEQFF
CDR3nt: TGTGCCAGCAGCTTAGGGGGTTTGGGTTTCAATGAGCAGTTCTTC

len: 13
d_gene: .
j_gene: TRBJ2-3
abundance: .
v_gene: TRBV7-9
CDR3aa: CASSSRGTDTQYF
CDR3nt: TGTGCCAGCAGCTCCAGGGGCACAGATACGCAGTATTTT

len: 14
d_gene: .
j_gene: TRBJ1-1
abundance: .
v_gene: TRBV5-1
CDR3aa: CASSRLQQNTEAFF
CDR3nt: TGCGCCAGCAGCCGCTTACAACAGAACACTGAAGCTTTCTTT

len: 16
d_gene: .
j_gene: TRBJ1-5
abundance: .
v_gene: TRBV2
CDR3aa: CASSKGTKGAPQPQHF
CDR3nt: TGTGCCAGCAGTAAAGGGACGAAGGGCGCCCCTCAGCCCCAGCATTTT

len: 13
d_gene: .
j_gene: TRBJ2-3
abundance: .
v_gene: TRBV2
CDR3aa: CASSVENTDTQYF
CDR3nt: TGTGCCAGCAGTGTAGAGAACACAGATACGCAGTATTTT

len: 16
d_gene: TRBD2
j_gene: TRBJ2-1
abundance: .
v_gene: TRBV6-5
CDR3aa: CASSFSSGGRGNEQFF
CDR3nt: TGTGCCAGCAGTTTCTCTAGCGGGGGTCGGGGCAATGAGCAGTTCTTC

len: 13
d_gene: .
j_gene: TRBJ1-1
abundance: .
v_gene: TRBV6-6
CDR3aa: CASSGDPGTEAFF
CDR3nt: TGTGCCAGCAGTGGAGACCCGGGGACTGAAGCTTTCTTT

len: 14
d_gene: TRBD2
j_gene: TRBJ2-7
abundance: .
v_gene: TRBV30
CDR3aa: CAWSRPGTTWEQYF
CDR3nt: TGTGCCTGGAGCCGCCCCGGGACTACATGGGAGCAGTACTTC

len: 15
d_gene: TRBD1
j_gene: TRBJ2-7
abundance: .
v_gene: TRBV7-2
CDR3aa: CASSLEGTGVGEQYF
CDR3nt: TGTGCCAGCAGCTTAGAGGGGACAGGGGTTGGCGAGCAGTACTTC

len: 15
d_gene: .
j_gene: TRBJ1-1
abundance: .
v_gene: TRBV5-6
CDR3aa: CASSLAEGRRTEAFF
CDR3nt: TGTGCCAGCAGCTTGGCCGAGGGGCGCAGAACTGAAGCTTTCTTT

len: 17
d_gene: TRBD2
j_gene: TRBJ2-2
abundance: .
v_gene: TRBV5-1
CDR3aa: CASSYFSGSVGTGELFF
CDR3nt: TGCGCCAGCAGCTACTTTAGCGGGAGCGTCGGAACCGGGGAGCTGTTTTTT

len: 12
d_gene: .
j_gene: TRBJ1-5
abundance: .
v_gene: TRBV18
CDR3aa: CASSPSNQPQHF
CDR3nt: TGTGCCAGCTCACCCAGCAATCAGCCCCAGCATTTT

len: 17
d_gene: TRBD2
j_gene: TRBJ2-5
abundance: once
v_gene: TRBV3-1/TRBV3-2
CDR3aa: CASSQAGGTSGSETQYF
CDR3nt: TGTGCCAGCAGCCAAGCCGGGGGGACTAGCGGGAGTGAGACCCAGTACTTC

len: 14
d_gene: TRBD1
j_gene: TRBJ1-2
abundance: .
v_gene: TRBV27
CDR3aa: CASSSGQGRYGYTF
CDR3nt: TGTGCCAGCAGTTCCGGACAGGGGAGGTATGGCTACACCTTC

len: 15
d_gene: .
j_gene: TRBJ1-2
abundance: .
v_gene: TRBV3-1/TRBV3-2
CDR3aa: CASSLRFEGGYGYTF
CDR3nt: TGTGCCAGCAGCCTGAGGTTTGAAGGGGGCTATGGCTACACCTTC

len: 13
d_gene: .
j_gene: TRBJ1-6
abundance: .
v_gene: TRBV27
CDR3aa: CASSSAGKPPLHF
CDR3nt: TGTGCCAGCAGTTCTGCCGGAAAACCACCCCTCCACTTT

len: 15
d_gene: .
j_gene: TRBJ1-1
abundance: .
v_gene: TRBV27
CDR3aa: CASSLLGRPNTEAFF
CDR3nt: TGTGCCAGCAGTTTATTGGGCAGACCGAACACTGAAGCTTTCTTT